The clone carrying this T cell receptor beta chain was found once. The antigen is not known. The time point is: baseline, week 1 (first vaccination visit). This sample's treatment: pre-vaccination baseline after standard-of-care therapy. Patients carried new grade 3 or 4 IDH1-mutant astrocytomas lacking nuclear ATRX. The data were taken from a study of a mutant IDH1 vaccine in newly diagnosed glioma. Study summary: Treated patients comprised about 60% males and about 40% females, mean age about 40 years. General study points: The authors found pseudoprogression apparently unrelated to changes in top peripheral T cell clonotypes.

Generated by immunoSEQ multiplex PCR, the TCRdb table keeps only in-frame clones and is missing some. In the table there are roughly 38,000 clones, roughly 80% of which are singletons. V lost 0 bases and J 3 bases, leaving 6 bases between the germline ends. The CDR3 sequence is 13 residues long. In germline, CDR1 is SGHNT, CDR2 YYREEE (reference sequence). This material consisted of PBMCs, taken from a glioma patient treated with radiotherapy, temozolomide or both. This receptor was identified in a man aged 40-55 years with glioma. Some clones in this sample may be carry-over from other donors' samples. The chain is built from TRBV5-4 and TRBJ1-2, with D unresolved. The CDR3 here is CASSLAQDYGYTF. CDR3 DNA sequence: TGTGCCAGCAGCTTGGCTCAGGACTATGGCTACACCTTC. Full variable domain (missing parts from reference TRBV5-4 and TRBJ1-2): ETGVTQSPTHLIKTRGQQVTLRCSSQSGHNTVSWYQQALGQGPQFIFQYYREEENGRGNFPPRFSGLQFPNYSSELNVNALELDDSALYLCASSLAQDYGYTFGSGTRLTVV.